These 30 T cell receptor beta chains originate from one sample sequenced in a study of neoadjuvant nivolumab and ipilimumab in lung cancer. Sequenced by immunoSEQ multiplex PCR; TCRdb stores in-frame clones only, minus some. The table has 30,000 or so clones, under 85% seen once; the top ten hold just over 5%. Sequenced here: tumor tissue, sampled after neoadjuvant nivolumab, alone or with ipilimumab, at or shortly before surgery. The receptor set was obtained from an adult with non-small cell lung cancer.

The rearrangement links TRBV10-2 to TRBJ2-2; D is ambiguous. The V end lost 1 base, the J end lost 1 base, and 1 base lay between the germline ends. CDR3 size: 13 residues. Per germline, CDR1 WSHSY and CDR2 SAAADI. The chain's CDR3 is CASSEWNTGELFF. The DNA for the CDR3 is TGCGCCAGCAGTGAGTGGAACACCGGGGAGCTGTTTTTT.

This clone turned up a few times. This chain's CDR3 is CASSVSGVEQYF. The CDR3 DNA follows: TGTGCCAGCAGTGTTTCAGGGGTCGAGCAGTACTTC. The chain is built from TRBV27 and TRBJ2-7; possible D gene TRBD1, 6 bases. CDR3 length: 12 amino acids. Germline CDR1 and CDR2: MNHEY and SMNVEV (reference sequence). The V gene lost 5 bases and the J gene lost 6 bases, with 11 bases spanning the gap.

V usage is TRBV15 and J usage is TRBJ1-4; 9 positions match TRBD1. This CDR3 contains 13 residues. J was trimmed by 5 bases and V by 7 bases; bases with no gene match: 2. The germline V gene has CDR1 LNHNV and CDR2 YYDKDF (reference sequence). Here the CDR3 reads CATKGTGNEKLFF. CDR3 sequence (DNA): TGTGCCACCAAGGGGACAGGGAATGAAAAACTGTTTTTT.

The CDR3 spells CASGPDGRPRDTQYF. CDR3 sequence (DNA): TGTGCTAGTGGTCCAGACGGACGACCGAGAGATACGCAGTATTTT. The chain has TRBV12-5 and TRBJ2-3; D remains unclear. V was cut by 5 bases and J by 5 bases, with 17 bases left in between. From germline, CDR1 is LGHNT and CDR2 FRNRAP. The CDR3 length is 15 residues.

The genes are TRBV7-3 and TRBJ1-2; TRBD1 agrees at 8 bases. Trimming cost V 1 base and J 5 bases; bases outside gene matches: 6. CDR1 and CDR2 from the germline V gene are SGHTA and FQGTGA. The CDR3 totals 15 residues. The CDR3 protein is CASSLSPGQAYGYTF. The DNA of the CDR3 is TGTGCCAGCAGCTTAAGCCCGGGACAGGCATATGGCTACACCTTC.

The chain couples TRBV6-5 to TRBJ1-1; TRBD1 aligns across 8 bases. This CDR3 contains 15 residues. Germline trimming cut 7 bases from V and 0 bases from J; bases unmatched to any gene: 7. CDR1 and CDR2 (germline): MNHEY, SVGAGI. The DNA of the CDR3 is TGTGCCAGCACCACCCGGACAGGGATGAACACTGAAGCTTTCTTT. This gives the protein CASTTRTGMNTEAFF.

V and J are TRBV5-1 and TRBJ2-2; TRBD1 might be the D (6 bases). Germline V gives CDR1 SGHRS, CDR2 YFSETQ. V lost 4 bases, J lost 4 bases, and 8 bases lay in between. The CDR3 runs to 13 residues. The CDR3, as DNA: TGCGCCAGCAGCGGGGGCGGCACCGGGGAGCTGTTTTTT. Translation gives CASSGGGTGELFF.

The genes are TRBV6-1 and TRBJ1-2; no clear D. This CDR3 contains 10 residues. The V gene's germline CDR1 is MNHNS and CDR2 SASEGT. V was shortened by 5 bases and J by 6 bases, with 4 bases between the two germline ends. The CDR3 region has the DNA TGTGCCAGCAGTCGGGATGGCTACACCTTC. Amino acid sequence: CASSRDGYTF.

This chain links TRBV27 with TRBJ2-5; 7 nucleotides line up with TRBD2. CDR3 size: 14 residues. J lost 3 bases, V lost 8 bases, and 9 bases had no gene match. CDR1 and CDR2 (germline): MNHEY, SMNVEV (reference sequence). The CDR3 sequence: CASGLYGGKETQYF. CDR3 nucleotide sequence: TGTGCCAGCGGTCTATACGGGGGGAAAGAGACCCAGTACTTC.

The genes are TRBV18 and TRBJ2-3; 11 nucleotides align to TRBD1. Germline V CDR1 and CDR2: KGHSH, LQKENI. This CDR3 contains 16 residues. The J segment lost 3 bases and the V segment lost 3 bases, leaving 5 bases of the junction unmatched. CDR3 DNA sequence: TGTGCCAGCTCACCCCAAGGACAGGGGGCAACAGATACGCAGTATTTT. This gives the protein CASSPQGQGATDTQYF.

The rearrangement joins TRBV18 to TRBJ1-2; TRBD1 agrees at 7 bases. The CDR3 totals 15 residues. The germline V gene encodes CDR1 KGHSH and CDR2 LQKENI. The J segment lost 2 bases and the V segment lost 2 bases, leaving 5 bases of the junction unmatched. This CDR3 reads CASSPIGRGNYGYTF. The CDR3 region has the DNA TGTGCCAGCTCACCAATCGGCAGGGGGAACTATGGCTACACCTTC.

J is TRBJ2-7 and V is TRBV7-9; 8 bases are shared with TRBD2. This CDR3 region has 14 residues. V trimming: 0 bases; J trimming: 7 bases; junction bases outside the gene matches: 5. CDR1 is SEHNR, CDR2 FQNEAQ, per germline (reference sequence). CDR3 nucleotide sequence: TGTGCCAGCAGCTTAGCAGCGGGAGTCCAAGAGCAGTACTTC. Protein: CASSLAAGVQEQYF. Together with reference TRBV7-9 and TRBJ2-7, the CDR3 gives the full variable domain: DTGVSQNPRHKITKRGQNVTFRCDPISEHNRLYWYRQTLGQGPEFLTYFQNEAQLEKSRLLSDRFSAERPKGSFSTLEIQRTEQGDSAMYLCASSLAAGVQEQYFGPGTRLTVT.

This sequence joins TRBV4-1 and TRBJ2-7; possibly TRBD1 for D (6 bases). V was pared by 4 bases and J by 0 bases, with 22 bases between. CDR1 and CDR2 (germline): MGHRA, YSYEKL. This CDR3 comprises 18 residues. The CDR3 bases are TGCGCCAGCAGCCGCGAGAGGCCCTTAGGACAGTCCTCCTACGAGCAGTACTTC. This gives the protein CASSRERPLGQSSYEQYF.

The chain recombines TRBV11-1 with TRBJ2-1; 7 nucleotides align to TRBD2. The ends lost 5 bases at V and 5 bases at J; junction bases unmatched: 9. The CDR3 extends over 15 amino acids. Looked up from germline, CDR1 is SGHAT and CDR2 is FQDESV (reference sequence). CDR3 region: CASSLEGREHNEQFF. The CDR3 nucleotides read TGTGCCAGCAGCCTAGAGGGGCGGGAGCACAATGAGCAGTTCTTC. The whole variable domain, filled in from reference TRBV11-1 and TRBJ2-1, reads EAEVAQSPRYKITEKSQAVAFWCDPISGHATLYWYRQILGQGPELLVQFQDESVVDDSQLPKDRFSAERLKGVDSTLKIQPAELGDSAMYLCASSLEGREHNEQFFGPGTRLTVL.

The chain combines TRBV7-2 with TRBJ1-6; no clear D. V was cut by 4 bases and J by 0 bases, with 7 bases left in between. The CDR3 runs 15 residues. CDR1 is SGHTA and CDR2 is FQGNSA in the germline V gene. The CDR3 nucleotides are TGTGCCAGCAGCTGGCAGAGCTCCTATAATTCACCCCTCCACTTT. Amino acid sequence: CASSWQSSYNSPLHF.

The chain has TRBV14 and TRBJ2-7, with D possibly TRBD2 on 6 matching bases. In germline, CDR1 is SGHDN, CDR2 FVKESK. This CDR3 has 14 residues. V lost 0 bases to trimming and J lost 3 bases, with 9 bases between them. This CDR3 is CASSQDHGGYEQYF. The DNA of the CDR3 is TGTGCCAGCAGCCAAGATCACGGGGGCTACGAGCAGTACTTC.

The CDR3 spells CASSSTGTGYNEQFF. The CDR3 nucleotides are TGTGCCAGCAGCTCCACTGGGACAGGGTACAATGAGCAGTTCTTC. The chain joins TRBV7-9 to TRBJ2-1; 9 nucleotides agree with TRBD1. The CDR3 is made up of 15 amino acids. Germline assignment: CDR1 SEHNR and CDR2 FQNEAQ (reference sequence). V trimming: 4 bases; J trimming: 4 bases; junction bases outside the gene matches: 5.

The chain couples TRBV25-1 to TRBJ2-5, with unresolved D. This CDR3 contains 13 residues. Trimming took 1 base from V and 2 from J, leaving 5 bases between them. CDR1 and CDR2 (germline): MGHDK, SYGVNS. CDR3 region: CASSEFPQETQYF. CDR3 DNA sequence: TGTGCCAGCAGTGAATTCCCACAAGAGACCCAGTACTTC.

This chain connects TRBV7-9 to TRBJ2-7, with no clear D. From germline, CDR1 is SEHNR and CDR2 FQNEAQ (reference sequence). The CDR3 is made up of 14 amino acids. Trimming left V 1 base short and J 2 bases short, with 9 bases between. CDR3 residues: CASSLVTIPYEQYF. DNA for the CDR3: TGTGCCAGCAGCTTAGTCACCATTCCCTACGAGCAGTACTTC.

V usage is TRBV6-1 and J usage is TRBJ2-7; no firm D call. This CDR3 region has 15 residues. Germline assignment: CDR1 MNHNS and CDR2 SASEGT. Between the trimmed V and J ends, which lost 1 base and 0 bases, there was a span of 10 bases. The CDR3 sequence: CASSEGQVSSYEQYF. In nucleotides, the CDR3 is TGTGCCAGCAGTGAAGGGCAGGTTAGCTCCTACGAGCAGTACTTC.

This clone was observed once. An end of the junction differs from the germline gene, which may be a read error. V gene TRBV9 combines with J gene TRBJ1-6, with D possibly TRBD1 on 6 matching bases. CDR1 is SGDLS, CDR2 YYNGEE, per germline. The CDR3 covers 16 residues. CDR3 coding DNA: TGTGCCAGCAGCGGAGTCAGAGGGGGGCGGGATTCACTCCTCCACTTT. It yields the protein CASSGVRGGRDSLLHF. The full variable domain, its missing parts supplied by reference TRBV9 and TRBJ1-6, is DSGVTQTPKHLITATGQRVTLRCSPRSGDLSVYWYQQSLDQGLQFLIQYYNGEERAKGNILERFSAQQFPDLHSELNLSSLELGDSALYFCASSGVRGGRDSLLHFGNGTRLTVT.

The J gene is TRBJ2-3, the V gene TRBV27; 11 bases are shared with TRBD2. The V and J ends lost 5 bases and 7 bases, in that order; junction bases with no gene match: 11. The CDR3 sequence is 16 residues long. The germline V gene has CDR1 MNHEY and CDR2 SMNVEV (reference sequence). Here the CDR3 DNA reads TGTGCCAGCAGTCACACGACTAGCGGGGTCGGGTATACGCAGTATTTT. The encoded protein is CASSHTTSGVGYTQYF.

The chain employs TRBV9 and TRBJ2-3; 13 nucleotides align to TRBD2. The V and J ends lost 0 bases and 9 bases, in that order; junction bases with no gene match: 1. CDR1 and CDR2 from the germline V gene are SGDLS and YYNGEE. The CDR3 sequence is 14 residues long. CDR3: CASSVGTSGGTQYF. The DNA of the CDR3 is TGTGCCAGCAGCGTAGGGACTAGCGGGGGCACGCAGTATTTT.

V and J are TRBV7-8 and TRBJ2-1, with 9 bases matching TRBD2. This CDR3 has 14 residues. Unmatched junction bases numbered 3, after V lost 7 bases and J lost 2 bases. CDR1 SGHVS and CDR2 FQNEAQ come from the germline V gene. CDR3 nucleotides: TGTGCCAGCAACCTAGCGGGACCCTACAATGAGCAGTTCTTC. Its translation: CASNLAGPYNEQFF.

V and J are TRBV11-2 and TRBJ2-3; D is unresolved. Deletions cut 2 bases from V and 1 base from J, with 7 bases between. The CDR3 covers 14 residues. Germline values: CDR1 SGHAT, CDR2 FQNNGV. The CDR3 DNA reads TGTGCCAGCAGCTTAAGACTCCGCACAGATACGCAGTATTTT. As protein: CASSLRLRTDTQYF.

The chain carries TRBV2 and TRBJ1-4; a weak D match, TRBD1 (5 bases). The CDR3 runs 13 residues. V lost 4 bases to trimming and J lost 7 bases, with 10 bases between them. Looked up from germline, CDR1 is SNHLY and CDR2 is FYNNEI. CDR3 sequence (DNA): TGTGCCAGCAGTGCAGGGATGGGTGAAAAACTGTTTTTT. Protein: CASSAGMGEKLFF.

This chain uses TRBV2 with TRBJ1-5; D is perhaps TRBD1 (6 bases). V lost 3 bases, J lost 1 base, and 13 bases lay in between. Germline V gene sequence: CDR1 SNHLY, CDR2 FYNNEI. This CDR3 has 16 residues. CDR3 sequence: CASSENPGASNQPQHF. The DNA for the CDR3 is TGTGCCAGCAGTGAGAACCCGGGGGCAAGCAATCAGCCCCAGCATTTT.

The V gene is TRBV5-1, the J gene TRBJ2-1; D may be TRBD1 (6 bases). The germline gives CDR1 SGHRS, CDR2 YFSETQ. CDR3 length: 15 amino acids. V lost 4 bases and J lost 8, with 19 bases in between. As DNA, the CDR3 is TGCGCCAGCAGCCTGGGACAACTCGAGGGGGATGAGCAGTTCTTC. Its protein product is CASSLGQLEGDEQFF.

The rearrangement uses TRBV5-1 and TRBJ2-7, with 11 bases matching TRBD1. The CDR3 has 15 amino acids. Germline V CDR1 and CDR2: SGHRS, YFSETQ. V gave up 4 bases and J gave up 1 base; unmatched junction bases: 4. CDR3: CASSMGQGGSYEQYF. Here the CDR3 DNA reads TGCGCCAGCAGCATGGGACAGGGGGGATCCTACGAGCAGTACTTC.

This rearrangement joins TRBV6-1 to TRBJ1-2; tentative D call: TRBD1 (5 bases). V lost 2 bases to trimming and J lost 5 bases, with 12 bases between them. The CDR3 sequence is 14 residues long. From germline, CDR1 is MNHNS and CDR2 SASEGT. CDR3 in DNA: TGTGCCAGCAGTGAAACGGGGCAGGAATATGGCTACACCTTC. Amino acids: CASSETGQEYGYTF.